One and the same sample provided the 14 T cell receptor beta chains below, sequenced in a study of Ad26.COV2.S vaccination and SARS-CoV-2 variants (dated by TCRdb to 2020 to 2023). Read against the paper, the sample's treatment or condition label means: around 19 received Ad26.COV2.S at low or high dose, single or two shots; several received placebo; per-sample allocation not given. For vaccine and placebo recipients, repertoires were sequenced using samples collected on day 63 after the first injection. Library preparation used the immunoSEQ multiplex PCR assay. Held by TCRdb, this immuneACCESS table contains in-frame sequences only and omits some clones. Under half of the omission traces to an unresolved V gene where checked; the cause of the rest is unknown. The sample table contains some 250,000 clones; only one count was recorded for roughly 90% of them. About 10% of the sample lies in the top ten.

Material: peripheral blood, obtained in a trial of Ad26.COV2.S vaccine versus placebo. Every receptor here comes from a person aged 18-60 years who received the Ad26.COV2.S COVID-19 vaccine or a placebo.

The J gene is TRBJ2-7, the V gene TRBV10-2; D is possibly TRBD1 (6 bases). V was trimmed by 1 base and J by 5 bases, leaving 15 bases between them. The CDR3 spans 15 residues. The V gene's germline CDR1 is WSHSY and CDR2 SAAADI. CDR3 region: CASSEYSQGPNEQYF. CDR3 nucleotides: TGCGCCAGCAGTGAGTATTCACAGGGTCCCAACGAGCAGTACTTC.

V and J are TRBV29-1 and TRBJ2-1; weak D call: TRBD1 (5 bases). The V end lost 8 bases, the J end lost 9 bases, and 17 bases lay between the germline ends. This CDR3 contains 12 residues. Germline CDR1 and CDR2: SQVTM and ANQGSEA. The CDR3 here is CSISWGNREQFF. CDR3 sequence (DNA): TGCAGCATATCCTGGGGCAATCGTGAGCAGTTCTTC.

V usage is TRBV7-9 and J usage is TRBJ2-7; tentative D call: TRBD2 (5 bases). V gave up 1 base and J gave up 0 bases, with 10 bases separating them. CDR1 is SEHNR and CDR2 is FQNEAQ in the germline V gene (reference sequence). This CDR3 is built from 15 residues. The CDR3 loop reads CASSLGSGFSYEQYF. CDR3 in DNA: TGTGCCAGCAGCTTAGGGTCGGGGTTCTCCTACGAGCAGTACTTC.

The rearrangement joins TRBV24-1 to TRBJ2-3; D uncertain. Germline V gives CDR1 KGHDR, CDR2 SFDVKD. V was cut by 4 bases and J by 4 bases, with 17 bases left in between. The CDR3 runs to 16 residues. The CDR3 DNA follows: TGTGCCACCAGTGACCTTTCAGACGGCCCGGCAGATACGCAGTATTTT. This encodes CATSDLSDGPADTQYF.

This clone was counted a single time. V is TRBV18 and J is TRBJ2-1, with 9 nucleotides matching TRBD1. Losses at the gene ends were 3 bases for V and 7 bases for J; bases not matched to a gene: 7. The CDR3 is 15 amino acids. The V gene's germline CDR1 is KGHSH and CDR2 LQKENI. The CDR3 region is CASSPGGTGMNEQFF. The DNA of the CDR3 is TGTGCCAGCTCACCGGGCGGGACAGGGATGAATGAGCAGTTCTTC.

V is TRBV6-5 and J is TRBJ2-7; 7 nucleotides match TRBD1. The CDR3 runs to 12 residues. Germline CDR1 and CDR2: MNHEY and SVGAGI. The J segment lost 3 bases and the V segment lost 6 bases, leaving 2 bases of the junction unmatched. The CDR3 is CASRGDSYEQYF. In DNA, the CDR3 is TGTGCCAGCAGGGGGGACAGCTACGAGCAGTACTTC.

This chain uses TRBV11-1 with TRBJ1-2, with TRBD1 matching over 7 bases. The CDR3 has 14 amino acids. Germline CDR1 is SGHAT and CDR2 is FQDESV (reference sequence). V gave up 5 bases and J gave up 2 bases; unmatched junction bases: 5. The CDR3 region has the DNA TGTGCCAGCAGCGTCGGACAGGTGAACTATGGCTACACCTTC. This codes for CASSVGQVNYGYTF.

V and J are TRBV18 and TRBJ2-7; D call uncertain. In germline, CDR1 is KGHSH, CDR2 LQKENI. V dropped 2 bases and J dropped 5 bases, with 10 bases sitting between them. This CDR3 region has 13 residues. CDR3 DNA: TGTGCCAGCTCACCAAAGCGATCCAACGAGCAGTACTTC. This sequence encodes CASSPKRSNEQYF.

The gene calls are TRBV6-5 and TRBJ2-5, with 11 bases identical to TRBD2. With V trimmed by 6 bases and J by 4 bases, 7 bases remained unmatched. The CDR3 consists of 15 residues. Per germline, CDR1 MNHEY and CDR2 SVGAGI. The DNA of the CDR3 is TGTGCCAGCAGGACTAGCGGGGTTAGGGTAGAGACCCAGTACTTC. This translates into CASRTSGVRVETQYF.

The chain couples TRBV25-1 to TRBJ2-1; 11 bases agree with TRBD2. The germline V gene encodes CDR1 MGHDK and CDR2 SYGVNS. Trimming removed 9 bases from V and 0 bases from J; junction bases left unmatched: 7. The CDR3 has 16 residues. DNA of the CDR3: TGTGCCAGTGGGGGGACTAGCGGATTCTCCTACAATGAGCAGTTCTTC. Protein: CASGGTSGFSYNEQFF. The full variable domain, rest sourced from reference TRBV25-1 and TRBJ2-1, is EADIYQTPRYLVIGTGKKITLECSQTMGHDKMYWYQQDPGMELHLIHYSYGVNSTEKGDLSSESTVSRIRTEHFPLTLESARPSHTSQYLCASGGTSGFSYNEQFFGPGTRLTVL.

J is TRBJ2-7 and V is TRBV5-1, with 8 bases aligning to TRBD2. Trimming took 1 base from V and 3 from J; bases not matched to a gene: 9. CDR1 is SGHRS and CDR2 is YFSETQ in the germline V gene. The CDR3 is 16 amino acids. For the CDR3, the DNA is TGCGCCAGCAGCTTGACTGTGGGACTAGGTCTCTACGAGCAGTACTTC. The encoded protein is CASSLTVGLGLYEQYF.

The V gene is TRBV27, the J gene TRBJ2-4, with 7 bases identical to TRBD1. The CDR3 extends over 14 amino acids. The V and J ends lost 5 bases and 11 bases, in that order; junction bases with no gene match: 12. Germline V gives CDR1 MNHEY, CDR2 SMNVEV (reference sequence). CDR3 coding DNA: TGTGCCAGCAGTACTATTACAGGGGCCAGGGTTCAGTACTTC. Protein product: CASSTITGARVQYF.

The chain carries TRBV21-1 and TRBJ2-3; the D call of TRBD2 is as the table states it, not checked on the DNA. TRBV21-1 is a listed pseudogene. CDR3 size: 16 residues. The DNA of the CDR3 is TGTGCCAGCATCAACAGGCGGGGCGAACCCACAGATACGCAGTATTTT. Protein product: CASINRRGEPTDTQYF.

This chain joins TRBV7-3 and TRBJ2-3, with TRBD2 identical over 14 bases. The CDR3 covers 18 residues. Germline V gives CDR1 SGHTA, CDR2 FQGTGA. V dropped 5 bases and J dropped 6; count of bases not matched to a gene: 13. Written as DNA, the CDR3 is TGTGCCAGCAGCGCCGGGACTAGCGGGAGTGTGGGGTTGGATACGCAGTATTTT. Its protein is CASSAGTSGSVGLDTQYF.